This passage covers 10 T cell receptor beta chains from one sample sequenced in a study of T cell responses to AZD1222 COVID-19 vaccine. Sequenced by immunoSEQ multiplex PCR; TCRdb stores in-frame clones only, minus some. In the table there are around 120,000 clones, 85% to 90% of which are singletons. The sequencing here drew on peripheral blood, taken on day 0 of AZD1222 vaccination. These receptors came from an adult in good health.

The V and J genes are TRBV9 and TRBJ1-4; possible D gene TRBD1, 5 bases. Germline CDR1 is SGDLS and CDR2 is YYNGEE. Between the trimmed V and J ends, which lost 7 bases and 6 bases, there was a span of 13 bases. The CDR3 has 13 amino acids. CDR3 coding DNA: TGTGCCAGCTACGTGTCGGGGGATGAAAAACTGTTTTTT. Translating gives CASYVSGDEKLFF.

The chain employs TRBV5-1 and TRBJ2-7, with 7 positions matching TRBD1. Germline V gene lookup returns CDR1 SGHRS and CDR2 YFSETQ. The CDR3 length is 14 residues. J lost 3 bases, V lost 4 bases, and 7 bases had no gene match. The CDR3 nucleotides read TGCGCCAGCAGCGGGTGGCAGGGGGACTACGAGCAGTACTTC. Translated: CASSGWQGDYEQYF.

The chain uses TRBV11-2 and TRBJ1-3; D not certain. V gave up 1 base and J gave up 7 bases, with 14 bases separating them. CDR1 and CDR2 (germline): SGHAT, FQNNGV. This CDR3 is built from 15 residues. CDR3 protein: CASSLVPMPWNTIYF. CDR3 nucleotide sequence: TGTGCCAGCAGCTTAGTCCCAATGCCGTGGAACACCATATATTTT.

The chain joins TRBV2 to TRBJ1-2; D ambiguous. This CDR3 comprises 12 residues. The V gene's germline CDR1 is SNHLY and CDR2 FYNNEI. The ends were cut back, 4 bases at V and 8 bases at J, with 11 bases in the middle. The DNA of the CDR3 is TGTGCCAGCAGTGTCCCCCCCGGGGGCTACACCTTC. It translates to CASSVPPGGYTF.

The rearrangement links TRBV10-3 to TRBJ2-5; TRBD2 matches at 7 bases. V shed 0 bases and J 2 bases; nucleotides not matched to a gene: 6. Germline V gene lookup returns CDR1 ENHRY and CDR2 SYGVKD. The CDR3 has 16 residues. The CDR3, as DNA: TGTGCCATCAGTGAGTCGCGCGGGGGACCGCAAGAGACCCAGTACTTC. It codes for CAISESRGGPQETQYF.

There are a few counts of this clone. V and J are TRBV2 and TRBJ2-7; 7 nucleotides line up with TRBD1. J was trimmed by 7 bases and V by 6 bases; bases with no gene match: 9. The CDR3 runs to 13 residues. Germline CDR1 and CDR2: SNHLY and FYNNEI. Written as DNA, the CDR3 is TGTGCCAGCAGAGACGAGGGGGCACGTGAGCAGTACTTC. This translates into CASRDEGAREQYF.

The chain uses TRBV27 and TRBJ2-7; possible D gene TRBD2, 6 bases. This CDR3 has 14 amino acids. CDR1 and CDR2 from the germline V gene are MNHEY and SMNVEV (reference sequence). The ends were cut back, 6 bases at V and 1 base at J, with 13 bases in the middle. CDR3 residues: CASSPPGGSYEQYF. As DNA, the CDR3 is TGTGCCAGCAGCCCGCCAGGAGGGTCCTACGAGCAGTACTTC.

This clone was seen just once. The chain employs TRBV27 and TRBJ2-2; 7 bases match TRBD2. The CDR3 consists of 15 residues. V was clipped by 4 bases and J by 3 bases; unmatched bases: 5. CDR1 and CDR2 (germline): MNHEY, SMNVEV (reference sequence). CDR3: CASSWTGGYTGELFF. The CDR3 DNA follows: TGTGCCAGCAGTTGGACCGGGGGGTACACCGGGGAGCTGTTTTTT.

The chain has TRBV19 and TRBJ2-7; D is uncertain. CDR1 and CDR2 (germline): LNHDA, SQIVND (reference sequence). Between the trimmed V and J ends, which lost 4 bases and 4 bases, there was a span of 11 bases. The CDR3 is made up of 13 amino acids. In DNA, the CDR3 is TGTGCCAGTAGTACCCGGACGGGTTACGAGCAGTACTTC. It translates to CASSTRTGYEQYF. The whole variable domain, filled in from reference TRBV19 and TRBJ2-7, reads DGGITQSPKYLFRKEGQNVTLSCEQNLNHDAMYWYRQDPGQGLRLIYYSQIVNDFQKGDIAEGYSVSREKKESFPLTVTSAQKNPTAFYLCASSTRTGYEQYFGPGTRLTVT.

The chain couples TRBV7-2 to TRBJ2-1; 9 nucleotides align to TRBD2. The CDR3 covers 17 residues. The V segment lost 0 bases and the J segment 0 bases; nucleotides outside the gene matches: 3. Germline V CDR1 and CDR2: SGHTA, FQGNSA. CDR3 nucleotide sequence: TGTGCCAGCAGCTTAGCTAGCGGGGGCCTCTCCTACAATGAGCAGTTCTTC. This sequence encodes CASSLASGGLSYNEQFF.